The clone carrying this TCR beta chain has just a few counts. Antigen: not known. The CDR3 has 15 amino acids. Germline values: CDR1 KGHSH, CDR2 LQKENI. Primed by a sample-barcoded 5' primer and a J-beta primer mix, a second PCR proceeded for 7 to 11 cycles. TCRdb reprocessed the 5' RACE reads via MiXCR and lists one record per CDR3 protein. The table lists about 690,000 distinct CDR3 sequences, around 41% of them singletons. This sample stems from a study of blood T cells in healthy people across ages. Study-level results: When set beside aged donors, long-lived donors presented more naive CD4+ cells and higher diversity. TCR beta diversity per million T cells fell roughly linearly with age.

The rearrangement uses TRBV18 and TRBJ2-5; 7 nucleotides match TRBD1. The assigned J gene may be wrong: the sequence end matches TRBJ2-7 better. Source material: blood. The source of this sequence is a man older than 75 in good health. CDR3 loop: CASSPSTGPNYEQYF. CDR3 DNA sequence: TGTGCCAGCTCACCGTCGACAGGGCCTAACTACGAGCAGTACTTC.